What follows are 13 T cell receptor beta chains derived from one specimen sequenced in a study of CD8 T cells in Susac syndrome. Random hexamers were used to reverse transcribe an amount of roughly 0.45 to 1 ug RNA. TCRdb ran MiXCR on the immunoSEQ multiplex PCR reads and lists one entry per CDR3 protein. The data show about 200,000 distinct CDR3 sequences, 85% to 95% seen once. The material sequenced was CD4+ T cells from PBMCs. The receptors shown here come from a human donor in good health.

This chain uses TRBV20-1 with TRBJ2-2, with 13 nucleotides matching TRBD2. The CDR3 has 19 amino acids. CDR1 DFQATT and CDR2 SNEGSKA come from the germline V gene (reference sequence). J lost 5 bases, V lost 4 bases, and 16 bases had no gene match. The CDR3 loop reads CSAIPRRGLAGPGTGELFF. The CDR3 DNA is TGCAGTGCTATCCCCCGTAGGGGACTAGCGGGACCGGGAACCGGGGAGCTGTTTTTT.

This clonotype has only one observation. This chain links TRBV20-1 with TRBJ1-5; tentatively, D is TRBD1 (6 bases). Germline V gives CDR1 DFQATT, CDR2 SNEGSKA (reference sequence). This CDR3 has 13 amino acids. Trimming left V 6 bases short and J 3 bases short, with 12 bases between. CDR3 protein: CSAKRQVNQPQHF. In nucleotides, the CDR3 is TGCAGTGCGAAAAGACAGGTCAATCAGCCCCAGCATTTT.

The chain uses TRBV5-6 and TRBJ2-7; 9 bases match TRBD2. J lost 2 bases, V lost 0 bases, and 9 bases had no gene match. Germline assignment: CDR1 SGHDT and CDR2 YYEEEE. The CDR3 has 17 residues. CDR3 nucleotide sequence: TGTGCCAGCAGCTTGGATCCCAGCGGGGGGCAAGCCTACGAGCAGTACTTC. It is translated as CASSLDPSGGQAYEQYF.

The chain couples TRBV12-3 or TRBV12-4 to TRBJ2-6, with D possibly matching TRBD2 (6 bases). The CDR3 totals 14 residues. Trimming left V 7 bases short and J 2 bases short, with 9 bases between. CDR3 region: CASTRETGANVLTF. In DNA, the CDR3 is TGTGCCAGCACCCGGGAGACTGGGGCCAACGTCCTGACTTTC.

This clonotype occurred once. The V and J genes are TRBV6-5 and TRBJ1-2; 7 positions agree with TRBD1. The CDR3 has 15 amino acids. Germline loops: CDR1 MNHEY, CDR2 SVGAGI. The junction had 17 bases not matched to a gene; V was cut back by 8 bases and J by 8 bases. CDR3 sequence (DNA): TGTGCCAGCGGACAATCTTGGACAGGCCAGGGGGGCTACACCTTC. As protein: CASGQSWTGQGGYTF.

The chain employs TRBV20-1 and TRBJ1-5, with D possibly TRBD1 on 5 matching bases. Deletions cut 3 bases from V and 9 bases from J, with 12 bases between. The CDR3 has 12 amino acids. Germline V CDR1 and CDR2: DFQATT, SNEGSKA (reference sequence). This CDR3 is CSASQAGGPQHF. Written as DNA, the CDR3 is TGCAGTGCTAGTCAAGCGGGGGGGCCCCAGCATTTT.

The chain couples TRBV7-2 to TRBJ2-4, with D unresolved. The CDR3 is 14 residues long. The germline V and J ends were trimmed by 5 bases and 6 bases, with 14 bases remaining between them. Germline V CDR1 and CDR2: SGHTA, FQGNSA. The CDR3 DNA follows: TGTGCCAGCAGCGCACGATCGGTGAGAAACATTCAGTACTTC. This sequence encodes CASSARSVRNIQYF.

V usage is TRBV2 and J usage is TRBJ2-7, with 8 bases that match TRBD1. Germline V gene sequence: CDR1 SNHLY, CDR2 FYNNEI. This CDR3 has 15 residues. J lost 1 base, V lost 8 bases, and 10 bases had no gene match. The DNA of the CDR3 is TGTGCCAGCTTTTCTCTACAGGGGGGATCCTACGAGCAGTACGTC. This sequence encodes CASFSLQGGSYEQYV.

CDR3 DNA: TGTGCCAGCAGCCAAACTACTAATACGTGGTATTTT. Translating gives CASSQTTNTWYF. The gene calls are TRBV7-2 and TRBJ2-3, with D uncertain. The CDR3 is 12 amino acids. Germline lookup yields CDR1 SGHTA and CDR2 FQGNSA. The V and J ends lost 5 bases and 14 bases respectively, with 17 bases between them.

This rearrangement joins TRBV29-1 to TRBJ2-5, with 7 bases fitting TRBD1. Per germline, CDR1 SQVTM and CDR2 ANQGSEA. The CDR3 covers 13 residues. Trimming removed 6 bases from V and 4 bases from J; junction bases left unmatched: 8. CDR3 nucleotides: TGCAGCGTAGCATCAGGGGGAGCAGAGACCCAGTACTTC. It encodes CSVASGGAETQYF. Filled out from reference TRBV29-1 and TRBJ2-5, the complete variable domain reads SAVISQKPSRDICQRGTSLTIQCQVDSQVTMMFWYRQQPGQSLTLIATANQGSEATYESGFVIDKFPISRPNLTFSTLTVSNMSPEDSSIYLCSVASGGAETQYFGPGTRLLVL.

This chain uses TRBV12-3 or TRBV12-4 with TRBJ1-1; D remains ambiguous. V lost 8 bases and J lost 2, with 9 bases in between. The CDR3 contains 12 residues. The CDR3 DNA reads TGTGCCAGCGGAACATTAAACACTGAAGCTTTCTTT. Translated, it gives CASGTLNTEAFF.

The CDR3 spells CAITSGRDTGELFF. The DNA for the CDR3 is TGTGCCATCACAAGCGGTCGGGACACCGGGGAGCTGTTTTTT. The J gene is TRBJ2-2, the V gene TRBV10-3, with TRBD2 as a possible D gene (5 bases). V was cut by 7 bases and J by 3 bases, with 12 bases left in between. The CDR3 totals 14 residues. Germline-derived CDR1 and CDR2 are ENHRY and SYGVKD.

The V gene is TRBV9, the J gene TRBJ2-1, with D hard to call. Germline V CDR1 and CDR2: SGDLS, YYNGEE. CDR3 length: 15 amino acids. Trimming shortened V by 2 bases and J by 0 bases, and 9 bases separated the two germline ends. As DNA, the CDR3 is TGTGCCAGCAGCGTTCGGAGCAGCTCCTACAATGAGCAGTTCTTC. Amino acids: CASSVRSSSYNEQFF. Based on the CDR3 plus reference TRBV9 and TRBJ2-1, the full variable domain is DSGVTQTPKHLITATGQRVTLRCSPRSGDLSVYWYQQSLDQGLQFLIQYYNGEERAKGNILERFSAQQFPDLHSELNLSSLELGDSALYFCASSVRSSSYNEQFFGPGTRLTVL.